Presented here are 24 T cell receptor beta chains from one specimen sequenced in a study of long-term antiretroviral therapy in people with HIV. An immunoSEQ assay, version v3.0, was performed at survey level. Only in-frame clones appear in the TCRdb table, and some are missing; sequencing was by immunoSEQ multiplex PCR. In the table there are 15,000 to 20,000 clones, roughly three quarters of which are singletons. The source material was unsorted PBMCs, sampled 0.5 years before starting antiretroviral therapy. The receptors here all came from a man younger than 30 with HIV.

V and J are TRBV7-9 and TRBJ2-7; 8 bases match TRBD2. The junction had 10 bases not matched to a gene; V was cut back by 3 bases and J by 3 bases. Germline CDR1 SEHNR, CDR2 FQNEAQ (reference sequence). The CDR3 covers 16 residues. CDR3 sequence: CASSFPAGEGIYEQYF. The DNA of the CDR3 is TGTGCCAGCAGCTTTCCAGCGGGAGAAGGTATCTACGAGCAGTACTTC.

The rearrangement joins TRBV15 to TRBJ1-4, with TRBD1 identical over 9 bases. With V trimmed by 1 base and J by 0 bases, 3 bases remained unmatched. Per germline, CDR1 LNHNV and CDR2 YYDKDF (reference sequence). The CDR3 is 17 residues long. Here the CDR3 DNA reads TGTGCCACCAGCAGAGTGGACAGGGGTCCAACTAATGAAAAACTGTTTTTT. Amino acids: CATSRVDRGPTNEKLFF.

This chain links TRBV5-4 with TRBJ2-1, with 9 nucleotides matching TRBD2. This CDR3 is 16 amino acids long. The germline gives CDR1 SGHNT, CDR2 YYREEE (reference sequence). Trimming removed 4 bases from V and 9 bases from J; junction bases left unmatched: 14. The CDR3: CASSHGGGGAVGEQFF. The CDR3 bases are TGTGCCAGCAGCCACGGTGGCGGGGGGGCCGTGGGTGAGCAGTTCTTC.

This clone was seen more than once but under ten times. The J gene is TRBJ1-1, the V gene TRBV7-9; a weak D match, TRBD1 (6 bases). The CDR3 covers 14 residues. In germline, CDR1 is SEHNR, CDR2 FQNEAQ (reference sequence). Trimming pared 1 base from V and 3 bases from J, leaving 9 bases between. CDR3 sequence (DNA): TGTGCCAGCAGCTTAGGACAGGTGTACACTGAAGCTTTCTTT. As protein: CASSLGQVYTEAFF.

The chain combines TRBV5-1 with TRBJ2-1; 16 nucleotides line up with TRBD2. Germline values: CDR1 SGHRS, CDR2 YFSETQ. The V gene end was trimmed by 3 bases and the J gene end by 5 bases; junction bases not matched to a gene: 11. The CDR3 runs 19 residues. The CDR3 here is CASSSTGLAGGRRDNEQFF. In DNA form, the CDR3 reads TGCGCCAGCAGCTCCACGGGACTAGCGGGGGGGCGGCGGGACAATGAGCAGTTCTTC.

This clone was found a few times. The chain couples TRBV7-6 to TRBJ2-7; 14 positions agree with TRBD2. Germline V CDR1 and CDR2: SGHVS, FNYEAQ. This CDR3 is 16 amino acids long. With V trimmed by 5 bases and J by 2 bases, 5 bases remained unmatched. The CDR3 region has the DNA TGTGCCAGCAGCCAGGGACTAGCGGGGGAGCCCTACGAGCAGTACTTC. Its translation is CASSQGLAGEPYEQYF.

In this sample, this clone turned up a few times. This chain links TRBV6-1 with TRBJ1-6, with unresolved D. Germline CDR1 reads MNHNS; CDR2 reads SASEGT. V gave up 2 bases and J gave up 4 bases, with 9 bases separating them. This CDR3 has 15 amino acids. CDR3 in amino acids: CASSEYLPYNSPLHF. The CDR3 coding sequence is TGTGCCAGCAGTGAATATTTACCTTATAATTCACCCCTCCACTTT.

The chain carries TRBV5-5 and TRBJ2-7; 10 bases are shared with TRBD1. CDR1 is SGHKS and CDR2 is YYEKEE in the germline V gene (reference sequence). This CDR3 spans 14 amino acids. Trimming removed 3 bases from V and 0 bases from J; junction bases left unmatched: 0. In DNA, the CDR3 is TGTGCCAGCAGCTGGACAGGGGGCTCCTACGAGCAGTACTTC. This gives the protein CASSWTGGSYEQYF. Complete variable domain (other parts from reference TRBV5-5 and TRBJ2-7): DAGVTQSPTHLIKTRGQQVTLRCSPISGHKSVSWYQQVLGQGPQFIFQYYEKEERGRGNFPDRFSARQFPNYSSELNVNALLLGDSALYLCASSWTGGSYEQYFGPGTRLTVT.

This clone was picked up one time. J is TRBJ2-1 and V is TRBV4-1; TRBD1 aligns across 7 bases. This CDR3 is 17 amino acids long. Germline CDR1 reads MGHRA; CDR2 reads YSYEKL. The V and J ends lost 3 bases and 0 bases, in that order; junction bases with no gene match: 8. In nucleotides, the CDR3 is TGCGCCAGCAGCCAGCTGCCGACAGGGATCTCCTACAATGAGCAGTTCTTC. Encoded protein: CASSQLPTGISYNEQFF.

This clone appeared a few times. The chain couples TRBV19 to TRBJ1-2, with 9 bases identical to TRBD1. The CDR3 length is 15 residues. Losses at the gene ends were 5 bases for V and 6 bases for J; bases not matched to a gene: 10. Per the germline V gene, CDR1 is LNHDA and CDR2 is SQIVND (reference sequence). The CDR3 nucleotides are TGTGCCAGTAGTGCGTGGGACAGGGAGGAGGATGGCTACACCTTC. Its translation: CASSAWDREEDGYTF.

V usage is TRBV27 and J usage is TRBJ2-1; 8 bases agree with TRBD2. The CDR3 is made up of 14 amino acids. Germline V gives CDR1 MNHEY, CDR2 SMNVEV (reference sequence). V shed 2 bases, J shed 7 bases, and the junction held 4 bases outside the gene matches. The CDR3 spells CASSLGTRGNEQFF. The CDR3 DNA sequence: TGTGCCAGCAGTTTAGGGACTAGGGGAAATGAGCAGTTCTTC.

The chain has TRBV6-1 and TRBJ1-1, with D possibly TRBD1 on 5 matching bases. Germline-derived CDR1 and CDR2 are MNHNS and SASEGT. Trimming took 6 bases from V and 6 from J, leaving 14 bases between them. This CDR3 has 13 residues. CDR3 residues: CASSGAVGSEAFF. CDR3 nucleotides: TGTGCCAGCAGCGGGGCCGTTGGGTCTGAAGCTTTCTTT.

Here the CDR3 DNA reads TGTGCCAGCAGTTTTGGCGACGTGGGGATCTTCTACGAGCAGTACTTC. As protein: CASSFGDVGIFYEQYF. The rearrangement uses TRBV7-8 and TRBJ2-7; D gene uncertain. This CDR3 spans 16 amino acids. Germline CDR1 and CDR2: SGHVS and FQNEAQ. Trimming removed 6 bases at V and 3 bases at J, with 21 bases between.

The chain has TRBV7-9 and TRBJ2-7, with D tentatively TRBD2 (5 bases). The V gene's germline CDR1 is SEHNR and CDR2 FQNEAQ (reference sequence). Trimming removed 4 bases from V and 3 bases from J, with 10 bases in between. The CDR3 spans 13 residues. The CDR3 DNA reads as TGTGCCAGCAGCTCCTACGGGATCTACGAGCAGTACTTC. Protein product: CASSSYGIYEQYF.

V and J are TRBV9 and TRBJ2-5; 8 bases match TRBD2. This CDR3 contains 15 residues. Germline CDR1 is SGDLS and CDR2 is YYNGEE. The V segment lost 2 bases and the J segment 5 bases; nucleotides outside the gene matches: 8. The CDR3 nucleotides are TGTGCCAGCAGCGTTGCTAGCGGGCTGGGGGAGACCCAGTACTTC. It encodes CASSVASGLGETQYF.

The V gene is TRBV6-6, the J gene TRBJ2-1; 7 bases are shared with TRBD1. The CDR3 extends over 15 amino acids. Germline-derived CDR1 and CDR2 are MNHNY and SVGAGI (reference sequence). Germline trimming cut 1 base from V and 9 bases from J; bases unmatched to any gene: 9. CDR3 amino acids: CASSYLASSGGEQFF. The CDR3 bases are TGTGCCAGCAGTTACTTGGCTAGCTCAGGGGGTGAGCAGTTCTTC.

The chain carries TRBV9 and TRBJ2-7; D may be TRBD1 (6 bases). V lost 4 bases to trimming and J lost 5 bases, with 10 bases between them. The CDR3 extends over 12 amino acids. Germline lookup yields CDR1 SGDLS and CDR2 YYNGEE. CDR3 loop: CASSQDSNEQYF. CDR3 sequence (DNA): TGTGCCAGCAGCCAGGACAGTAACGAGCAGTACTTC.

J is TRBJ2-7 and V is TRBV27; D unclear. V was shortened by 5 bases and J by 3 bases, with 11 bases between the two germline ends. The CDR3 extends over 13 amino acids. The germline V gene has CDR1 MNHEY and CDR2 SMNVEV (reference sequence). The CDR3 coding sequence is TGTGCCAGCAGTCCGCGCGGCGTCTACGAGCAGTACTTC. It encodes CASSPRGVYEQYF.

CDR3 DNA sequence: TGCGCCAGCAGCTTGGAGGGCAGATCCTACGAGCAGTACTTC. It codes for CASSLEGRSYEQYF. The chain carries TRBV5-1 and TRBJ2-7; D unclear. The V end lost 0 bases, the J end lost 1 base, and 8 bases lay between the germline ends. Germline assignment: CDR1 SGHRS and CDR2 YFSETQ. The CDR3 loop spans 14 amino acids.

This clone has only one observation. V gene TRBV7-8 combines with J gene TRBJ1-1, with a weak D call TRBD1 (5 bases). The V and J ends lost 1 base and 5 bases respectively, with 20 bases between them. The CDR3 spans 17 residues. The germline V gene has CDR1 SGHVS and CDR2 FQNEAQ. CDR3 in DNA: TGTGCCAGCAGCTTAGGCCGTGGGAGGGACTCGAGGACTGAAGCTTTCTTT. It encodes CASSLGRGRDSRTEAFF.

V usage is TRBV2 and J usage is TRBJ1-2, with 7 bases matching TRBD1. Germline CDR1 and CDR2: SNHLY and FYNNEI. The V gene end was trimmed by 6 bases and the J gene end by 0 bases; junction bases not matched to a gene: 4. The CDR3 runs 14 residues. The CDR3 sequence: CASSGQEANYGYTF. The CDR3 DNA is TGTGCCAGCAGCGGACAGGAAGCTAACTATGGCTACACCTTC.

The chain joins TRBV11-2 to TRBJ2-7; a possible D gene is TRBD2 (6 bases). Trimming stripped 5 bases from V and 7 bases from J, with 18 bases between. Germline CDR1 reads SGHAT; CDR2 reads FQNNGV. CDR3 length: 14 amino acids. CDR3 in DNA: TGTGCCAGCAGCCTACCGACGGGAGCTTGGGAGCAGTACTTC. This sequence encodes CASSLPTGAWEQYF.

V usage is TRBV19 and J usage is TRBJ1-2; D not certain. Germline loops: CDR1 LNHDA, CDR2 SQIVND (reference sequence). CDR3 length equals 14 residues. The V and J ends lost 3 bases and 1 base respectively, with 9 bases between them. Written as DNA, the CDR3 is TGTGCCAGTAGTATGACGAGAGTTAACTATGGCTACACCTTC. Translation gives CASSMTRVNYGYTF.

The chain carries TRBV5-1 and TRBJ1-1, with D unclear. Germline CDR1 is SGHRS and CDR2 is YFSETQ. The CDR3 consists of 16 residues. Trimming took 0 bases from V and 5 from J, leaving 17 bases between them. The CDR3, as DNA: TGCGCCAGCAGCTTGGTTGAGGCCAGGCGGCAGACTGAAGCTTTCTTT. Amino acid sequence: CASSLVEARRQTEAFF.